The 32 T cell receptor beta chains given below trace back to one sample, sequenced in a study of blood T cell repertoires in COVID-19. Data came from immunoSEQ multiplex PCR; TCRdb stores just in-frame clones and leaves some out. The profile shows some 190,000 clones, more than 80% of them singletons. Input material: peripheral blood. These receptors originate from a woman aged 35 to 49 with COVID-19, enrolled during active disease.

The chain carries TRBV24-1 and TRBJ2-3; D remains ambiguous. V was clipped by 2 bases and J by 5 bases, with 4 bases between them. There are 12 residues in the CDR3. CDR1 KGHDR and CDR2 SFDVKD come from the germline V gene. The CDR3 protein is CATSDSIDTQYF. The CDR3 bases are TGTGCCACCAGTGATTCAATAGATACGCAGTATTTT.

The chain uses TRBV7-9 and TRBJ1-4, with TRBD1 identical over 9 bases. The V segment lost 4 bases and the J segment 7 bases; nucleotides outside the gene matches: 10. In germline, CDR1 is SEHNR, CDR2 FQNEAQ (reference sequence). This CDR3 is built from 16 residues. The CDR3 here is CASSSMDRGRREKLFF. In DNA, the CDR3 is TGTGCCAGCAGCTCGATGGACAGGGGTAGGCGTGAAAAACTGTTTTTT.

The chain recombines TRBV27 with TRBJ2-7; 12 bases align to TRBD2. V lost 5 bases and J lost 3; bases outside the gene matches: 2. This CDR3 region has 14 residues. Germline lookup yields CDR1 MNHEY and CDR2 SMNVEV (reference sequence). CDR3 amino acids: CASSTGLAGYEQYF. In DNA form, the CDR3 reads TGTGCCAGCAGTACGGGACTAGCGGGCTACGAGCAGTACTTC.

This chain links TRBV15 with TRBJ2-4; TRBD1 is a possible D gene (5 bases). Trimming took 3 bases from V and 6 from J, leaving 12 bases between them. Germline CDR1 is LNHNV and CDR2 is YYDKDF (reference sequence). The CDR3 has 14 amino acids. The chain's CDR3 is CATSRVQGRNIQYF. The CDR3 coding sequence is TGTGCCACCAGCAGGGTGCAGGGTCGAAACATTCAGTACTTC.

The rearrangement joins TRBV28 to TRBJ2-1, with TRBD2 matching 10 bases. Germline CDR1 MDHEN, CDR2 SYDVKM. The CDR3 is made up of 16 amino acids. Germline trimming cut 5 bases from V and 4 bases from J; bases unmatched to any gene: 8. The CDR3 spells CASSPNSGRFYNEQFF. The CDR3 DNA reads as TGTGCCAGCAGTCCAAATAGCGGGAGGTTTTACAATGAGCAGTTCTTC.

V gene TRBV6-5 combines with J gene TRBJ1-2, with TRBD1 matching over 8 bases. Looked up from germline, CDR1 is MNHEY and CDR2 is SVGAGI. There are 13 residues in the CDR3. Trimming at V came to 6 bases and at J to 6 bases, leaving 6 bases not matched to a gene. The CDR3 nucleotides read TGTGCCAGCAGCTTCTTACAGGGGGATGGCTACACCTTC. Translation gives CASSFLQGDGYTF.

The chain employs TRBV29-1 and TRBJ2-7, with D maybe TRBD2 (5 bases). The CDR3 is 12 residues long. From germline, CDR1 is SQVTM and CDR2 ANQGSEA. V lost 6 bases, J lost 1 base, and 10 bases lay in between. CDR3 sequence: CSVEGDSYEQYF. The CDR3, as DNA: TGCAGCGTCGAGGGAGATTCCTACGAGCAGTACTTC.

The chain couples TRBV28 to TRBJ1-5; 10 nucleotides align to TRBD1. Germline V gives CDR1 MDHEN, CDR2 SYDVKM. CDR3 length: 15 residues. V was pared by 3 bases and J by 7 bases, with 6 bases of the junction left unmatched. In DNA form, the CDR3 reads TGTGCCAGCAGTTTTACGGGACAGGGGTGGCAGCCCCAGCATTTT. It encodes CASSFTGQGWQPQHF.

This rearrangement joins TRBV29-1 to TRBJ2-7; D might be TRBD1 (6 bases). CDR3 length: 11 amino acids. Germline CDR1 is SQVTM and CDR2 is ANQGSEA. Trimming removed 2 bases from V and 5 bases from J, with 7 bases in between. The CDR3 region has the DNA TGCAGCGTTGAATGGACAGACGAGCAGTACTTC. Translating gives CSVEWTDEQYF.

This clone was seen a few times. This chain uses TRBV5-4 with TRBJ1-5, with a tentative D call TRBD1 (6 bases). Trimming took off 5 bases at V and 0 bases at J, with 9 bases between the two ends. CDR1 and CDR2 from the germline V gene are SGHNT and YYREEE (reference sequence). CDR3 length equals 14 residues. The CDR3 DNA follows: TGTGCCAGCAGGACAGGTTATAGCAATCAGCCCCAGCATTTT. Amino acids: CASRTGYSNQPQHF.

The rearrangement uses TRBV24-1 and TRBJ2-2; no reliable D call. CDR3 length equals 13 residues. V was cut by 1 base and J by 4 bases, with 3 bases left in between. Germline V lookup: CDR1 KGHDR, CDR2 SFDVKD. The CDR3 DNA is TGTGCCACCAGTGATTTCGGCACCGGGGAGCTGTTTTTT. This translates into CATSDFGTGELFF.

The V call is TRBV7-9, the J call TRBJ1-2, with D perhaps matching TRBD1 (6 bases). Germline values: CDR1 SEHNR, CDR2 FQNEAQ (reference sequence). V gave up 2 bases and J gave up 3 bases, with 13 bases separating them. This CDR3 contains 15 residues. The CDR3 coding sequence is TGTGCCAGCAGCTTACCAGGGGAGGGTGACTATGGCTACACCTTC. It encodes CASSLPGEGDYGYTF.

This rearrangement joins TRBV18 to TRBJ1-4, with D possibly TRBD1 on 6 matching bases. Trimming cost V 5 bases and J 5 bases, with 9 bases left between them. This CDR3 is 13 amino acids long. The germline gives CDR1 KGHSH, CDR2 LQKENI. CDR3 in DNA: TGTGCCAGCTCAGGGGGCGTAAATGAAAAACTGTTTTTT. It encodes CASSGGVNEKLFF.

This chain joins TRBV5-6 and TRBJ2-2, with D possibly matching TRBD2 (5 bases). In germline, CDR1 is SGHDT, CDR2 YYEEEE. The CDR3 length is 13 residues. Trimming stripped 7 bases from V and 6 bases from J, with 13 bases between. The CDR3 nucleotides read TGTGCCAGCCGGGAATCATGGGCCGGGGAGCTGTTTTTT. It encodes CASRESWAGELFF. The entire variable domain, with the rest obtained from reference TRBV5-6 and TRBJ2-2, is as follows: DAGVTQSPTHLIKTRGQQVTLRCSPKSGHDTVSWYQQALGQGPQFIFQYYEEEERQRGNFPDRFSGHQFPNYSSELNVNALLLGDSALYLCASRESWAGELFFGEGSRLTVL.

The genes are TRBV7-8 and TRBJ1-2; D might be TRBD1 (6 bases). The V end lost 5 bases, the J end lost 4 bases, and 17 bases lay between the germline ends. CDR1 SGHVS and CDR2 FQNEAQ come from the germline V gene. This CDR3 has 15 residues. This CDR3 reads CASSPDRTAVYGYTF. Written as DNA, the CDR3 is TGTGCCAGCAGCCCCGACCGGACAGCAGTCTATGGCTACACCTTC. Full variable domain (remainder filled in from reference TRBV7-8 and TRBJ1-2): GAGVSQSPRYKVAKRGQDVALRCDPISGHVSLFWYQQALGQGPEFLTYFQNEAQLDKSGLPSDRFFAERPEGSVSTLKIQRTQQEDSAVYLCASSPDRTAVYGYTFGSGTRLTVV.

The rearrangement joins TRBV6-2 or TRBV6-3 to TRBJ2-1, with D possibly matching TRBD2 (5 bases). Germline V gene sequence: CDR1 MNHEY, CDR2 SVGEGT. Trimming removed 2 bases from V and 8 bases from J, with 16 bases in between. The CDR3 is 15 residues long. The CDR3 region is CASSYVAQRWDEQFF. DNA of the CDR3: TGTGCCAGCAGTTACGTAGCGCAACGGTGGGATGAGCAGTTCTTC.

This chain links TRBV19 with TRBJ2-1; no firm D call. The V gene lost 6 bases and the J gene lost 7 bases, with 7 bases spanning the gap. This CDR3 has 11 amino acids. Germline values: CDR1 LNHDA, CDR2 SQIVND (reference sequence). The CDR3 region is CASRQQNEQFF. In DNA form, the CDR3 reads TGTGCCAGTAGGCAACAGAATGAGCAGTTCTTC.

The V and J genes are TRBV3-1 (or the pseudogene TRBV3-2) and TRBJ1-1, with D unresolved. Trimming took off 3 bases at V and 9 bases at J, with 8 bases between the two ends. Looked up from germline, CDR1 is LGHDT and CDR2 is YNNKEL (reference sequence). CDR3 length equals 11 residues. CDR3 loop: CASSHLGQAFF. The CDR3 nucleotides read TGTGCCAGCAGCCACCTCGGTCAAGCTTTCTTT.

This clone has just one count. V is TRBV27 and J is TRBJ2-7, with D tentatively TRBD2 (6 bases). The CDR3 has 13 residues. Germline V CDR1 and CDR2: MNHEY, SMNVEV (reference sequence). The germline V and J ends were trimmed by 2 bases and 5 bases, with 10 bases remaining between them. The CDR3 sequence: CASSLRRGHEQYV. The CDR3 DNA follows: TGTGCCAGCAGTTTACGGCGGGGCCACGAGCAGTACGTC.

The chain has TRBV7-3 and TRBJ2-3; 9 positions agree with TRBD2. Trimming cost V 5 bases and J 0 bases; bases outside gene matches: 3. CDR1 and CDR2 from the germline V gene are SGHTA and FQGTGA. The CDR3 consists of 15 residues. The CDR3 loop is CASSVSGGSTDTQYF. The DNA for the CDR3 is TGTGCCAGCAGCGTCAGCGGGGGGAGCACAGATACGCAGTATTTT.

CDR3 sequence reads: CASSIAAASGNTIYF. CDR3 nucleotide sequence: TGTGCCAGTAGTATAGCGGCGGCCTCTGGAAACACCATATATTTT. J is TRBJ1-3 and V is TRBV19; D gene uncertain. The CDR3 is made up of 15 amino acids. Trimming shortened V by 1 base and J by 0 bases, and 7 bases separated the two germline ends. CDR1 and CDR2 (germline): LNHDA, SQIVND (reference sequence). The whole variable domain, filled in from reference TRBV19 and TRBJ1-3, reads DGGITQSPKYLFRKEGQNVTLSCEQNLNHDAMYWYRQDPGQGLRLIYYSQIVNDFQKGDIAEGYSVSREKKESFPLTVTSAQKNPTAFYLCASSIAAASGNTIYFGEGSWLTVV.

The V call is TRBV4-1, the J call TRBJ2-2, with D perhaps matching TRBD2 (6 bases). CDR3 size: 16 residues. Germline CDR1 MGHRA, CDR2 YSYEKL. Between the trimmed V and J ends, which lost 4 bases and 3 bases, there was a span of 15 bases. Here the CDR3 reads CASSRLSGRDTGELFF. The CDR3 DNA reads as TGCGCCAGCAGCCGCCTTAGCGGTCGGGACACCGGGGAGCTGTTTTTT.

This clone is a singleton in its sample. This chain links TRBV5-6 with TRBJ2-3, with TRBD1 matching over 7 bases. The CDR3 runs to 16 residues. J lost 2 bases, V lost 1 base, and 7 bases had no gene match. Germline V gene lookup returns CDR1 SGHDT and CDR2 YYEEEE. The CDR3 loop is CASSLLGQAITDTQYF. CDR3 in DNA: TGTGCCAGCAGCTTGCTAGGACAGGCGATCACAGATACGCAGTATTTT.

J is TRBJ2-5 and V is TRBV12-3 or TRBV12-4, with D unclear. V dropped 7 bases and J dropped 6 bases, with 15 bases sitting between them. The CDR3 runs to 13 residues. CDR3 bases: TGTGCCAGCACGGAAGGAGAAGCTCAGACCCAGTACTTC. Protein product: CASTEGEAQTQYF.

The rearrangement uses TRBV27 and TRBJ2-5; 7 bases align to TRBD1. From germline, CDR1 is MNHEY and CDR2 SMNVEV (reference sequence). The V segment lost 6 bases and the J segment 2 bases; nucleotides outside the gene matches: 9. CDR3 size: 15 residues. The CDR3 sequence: CASSLFKGQQETQYF. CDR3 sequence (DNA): TGTGCCAGCAGCCTTTTTAAGGGACAGCAAGAGACCCAGTACTTC.

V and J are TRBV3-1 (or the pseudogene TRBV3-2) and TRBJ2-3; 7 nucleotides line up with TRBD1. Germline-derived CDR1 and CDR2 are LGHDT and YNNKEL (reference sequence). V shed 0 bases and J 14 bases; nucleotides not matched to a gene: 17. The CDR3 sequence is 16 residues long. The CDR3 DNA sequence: TGTGCCAGCAGCCAAGATGGGCTTAACAGGGGCCTGAAGTCGTATTTT. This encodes CASSQDGLNRGLKSYF.

The CDR3 is CASSQISRISQYF. CDR3 in DNA: TGTGCCAGCAGCCAAATTTCGAGGATTTCGCAGTATTTT. The V call is TRBV3-1 (or the pseudogene TRBV3-2), the J call TRBJ2-3; D uncertain. In germline, CDR1 is LGHDT, CDR2 YNNKEL (reference sequence). The CDR3 sequence is 13 residues long. The V gene lost 2 bases and the J gene lost 10 bases, with 13 bases spanning the gap.

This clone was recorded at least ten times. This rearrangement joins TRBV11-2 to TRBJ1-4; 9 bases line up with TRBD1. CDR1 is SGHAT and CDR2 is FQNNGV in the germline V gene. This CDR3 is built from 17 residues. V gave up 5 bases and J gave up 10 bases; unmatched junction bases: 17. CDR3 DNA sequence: TGTGCCAGCAGCCTAGTACGGGGACAGGGACCGAGAGGAAAACTGTTTTTT. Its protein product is CASSLVRGQGPRGKLFF. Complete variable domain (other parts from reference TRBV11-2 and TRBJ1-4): EAGVAQSPRYKIIEKRQSVAFWCNPISGHATLYWYQQILGQGPKLLIQFQNNGVVDDSQLPKDRFSAERLKGVDSTLKIQPAKLEDSAVYLCASSLVRGQGPRGKLFFGSGTQLSVL.

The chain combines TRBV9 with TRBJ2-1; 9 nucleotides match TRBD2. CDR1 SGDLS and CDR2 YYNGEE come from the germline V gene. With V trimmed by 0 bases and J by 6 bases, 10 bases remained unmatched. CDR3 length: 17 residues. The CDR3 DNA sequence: TGTGCCAGCAGCGTAGGGCTAGCGGGGACCCCATCCAATGAGCAGTTCTTC. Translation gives CASSVGLAGTPSNEQFF. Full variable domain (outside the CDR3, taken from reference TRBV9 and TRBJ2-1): DSGVTQTPKHLITATGQRVTLRCSPRSGDLSVYWYQQSLDQGLQFLIQYYNGEERAKGNILERFSAQQFPDLHSELNLSSLELGDSALYFCASSVGLAGTPSNEQFFGPGTRLTVL.

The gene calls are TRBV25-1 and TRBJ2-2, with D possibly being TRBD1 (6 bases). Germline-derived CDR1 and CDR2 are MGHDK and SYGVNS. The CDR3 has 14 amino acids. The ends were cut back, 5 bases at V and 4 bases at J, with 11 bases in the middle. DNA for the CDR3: TGTGCCAGCAGTATGGGGGCGGGCACCGGGGAGCTGTTTTTT. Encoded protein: CASSMGAGTGELFF.

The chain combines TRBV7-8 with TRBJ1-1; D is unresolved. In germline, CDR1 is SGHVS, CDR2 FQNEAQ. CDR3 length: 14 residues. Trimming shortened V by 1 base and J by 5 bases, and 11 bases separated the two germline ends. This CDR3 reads CASSLVAAGTEAFF. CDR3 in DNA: TGTGCCAGCAGCTTAGTGGCCGCGGGGACTGAAGCTTTCTTT.

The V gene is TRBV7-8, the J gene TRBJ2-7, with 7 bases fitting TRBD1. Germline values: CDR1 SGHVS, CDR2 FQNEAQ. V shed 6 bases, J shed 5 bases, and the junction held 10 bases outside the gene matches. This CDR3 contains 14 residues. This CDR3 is CASRRRQGFDEQYF. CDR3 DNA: TGTGCCAGCAGACGTCGACAGGGCTTTGACGAGCAGTACTTC.